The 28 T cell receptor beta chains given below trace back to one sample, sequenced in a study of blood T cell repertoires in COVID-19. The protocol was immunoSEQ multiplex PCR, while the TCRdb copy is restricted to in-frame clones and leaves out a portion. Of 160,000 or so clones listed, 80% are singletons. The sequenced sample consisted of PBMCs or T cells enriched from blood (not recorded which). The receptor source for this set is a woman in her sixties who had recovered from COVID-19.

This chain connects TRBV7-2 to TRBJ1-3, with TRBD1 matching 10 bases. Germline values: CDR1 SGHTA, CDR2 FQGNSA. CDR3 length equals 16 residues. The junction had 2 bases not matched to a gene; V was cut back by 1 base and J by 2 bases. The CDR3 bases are TGTGCCAGCAGCTTAGTGGGACAGGGGACTGGAAACACCATATATTTT. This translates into CASSLVGQGTGNTIYF.

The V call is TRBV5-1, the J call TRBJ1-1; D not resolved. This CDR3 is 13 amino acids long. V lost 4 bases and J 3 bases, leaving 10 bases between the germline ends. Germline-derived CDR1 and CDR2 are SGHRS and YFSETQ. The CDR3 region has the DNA TGCGCCAGCAGCGGGCAGACATACACTGAAGCTTTCTTT. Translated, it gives CASSGQTYTEAFF.

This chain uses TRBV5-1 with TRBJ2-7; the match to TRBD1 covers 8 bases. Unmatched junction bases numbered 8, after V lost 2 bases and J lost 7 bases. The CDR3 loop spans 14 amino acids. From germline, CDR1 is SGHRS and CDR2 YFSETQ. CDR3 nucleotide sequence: TGCGCCAGCAGCTTAGGGCAGGGGGCTTGGGAGCAGTACTTC. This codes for CASSLGQGAWEQYF.

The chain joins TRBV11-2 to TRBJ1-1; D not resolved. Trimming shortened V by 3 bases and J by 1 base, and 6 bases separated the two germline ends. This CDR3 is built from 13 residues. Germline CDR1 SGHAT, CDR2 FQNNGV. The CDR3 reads CASSFSGNTEAFF. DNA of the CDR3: TGTGCCAGCAGCTTCTCCGGGAACACTGAAGCTTTCTTT. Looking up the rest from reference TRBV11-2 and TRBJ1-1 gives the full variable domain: EAGVAQSPRYKIIEKRQSVAFWCNPISGHATLYWYQQILGQGPKLLIQFQNNGVVDDSQLPKDRFSAERLKGVDSTLKIQPAKLEDSAVYLCASSFSGNTEAFFGQGTRLTVV.

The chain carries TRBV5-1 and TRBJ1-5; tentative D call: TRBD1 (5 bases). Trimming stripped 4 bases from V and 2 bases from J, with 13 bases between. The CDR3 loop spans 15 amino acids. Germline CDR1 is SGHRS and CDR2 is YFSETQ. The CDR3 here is CASSPIPGGNQPQHF. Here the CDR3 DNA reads TGCGCCAGCAGCCCTATCCCGGGGGGCAATCAGCCCCAGCATTTT.

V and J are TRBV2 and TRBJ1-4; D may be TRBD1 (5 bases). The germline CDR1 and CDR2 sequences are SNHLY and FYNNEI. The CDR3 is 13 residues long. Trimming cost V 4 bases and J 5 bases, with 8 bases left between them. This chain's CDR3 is CASSGGRNEKLFF. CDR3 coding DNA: TGTGCCAGCAGTGGGGGGAGGAATGAAAAACTGTTTTTT.

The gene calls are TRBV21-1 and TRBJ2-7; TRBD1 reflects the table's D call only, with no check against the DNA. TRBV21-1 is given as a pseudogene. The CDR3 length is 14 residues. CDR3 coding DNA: TGTGCCAGCAGCATTTCGGGACAGGGGGACGAGCAGTACTTC. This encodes CASSISGQGDEQYF.

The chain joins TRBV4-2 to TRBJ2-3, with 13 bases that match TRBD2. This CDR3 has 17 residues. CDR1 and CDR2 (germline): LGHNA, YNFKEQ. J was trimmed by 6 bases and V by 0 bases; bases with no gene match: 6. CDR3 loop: CASSQDLTSGGADTQYF. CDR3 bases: TGTGCCAGCAGCCAAGATTTAACTAGCGGGGGGGCCGATACGCAGTATTTT.

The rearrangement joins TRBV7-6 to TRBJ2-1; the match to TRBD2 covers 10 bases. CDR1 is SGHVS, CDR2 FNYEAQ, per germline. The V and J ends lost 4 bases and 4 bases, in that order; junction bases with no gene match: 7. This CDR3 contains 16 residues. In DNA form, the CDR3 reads TGTGCCAGCAGCTCCCGAGCGGGGGGGGGATACAATGAGCAGTTCTTC. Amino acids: CASSSRAGGGYNEQFF.

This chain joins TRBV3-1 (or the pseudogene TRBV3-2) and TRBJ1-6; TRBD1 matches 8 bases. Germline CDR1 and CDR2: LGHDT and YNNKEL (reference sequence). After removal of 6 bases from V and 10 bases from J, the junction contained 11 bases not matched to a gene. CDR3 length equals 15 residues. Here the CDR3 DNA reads TGTGCCAGCAGTCTCGGACAGGGTAGAATATCACCCCTCCACTTT. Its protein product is CASSLGQGRISPLHF.

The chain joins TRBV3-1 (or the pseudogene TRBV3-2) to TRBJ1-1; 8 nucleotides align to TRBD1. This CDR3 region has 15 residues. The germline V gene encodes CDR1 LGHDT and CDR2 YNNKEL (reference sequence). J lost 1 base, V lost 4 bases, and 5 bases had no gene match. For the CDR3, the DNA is TGTGCCAGCAGCCTGACAGGGGTCGGGAACACTGAAGCTTTCTTT. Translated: CASSLTGVGNTEAFF.

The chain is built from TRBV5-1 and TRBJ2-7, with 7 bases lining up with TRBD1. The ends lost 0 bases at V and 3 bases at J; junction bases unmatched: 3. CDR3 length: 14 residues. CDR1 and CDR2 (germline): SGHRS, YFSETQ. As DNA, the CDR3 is TGCGCCAGCAGCTTGGCGGGACAGAGCTACGAGCAGTACTTC. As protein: CASSLAGQSYEQYF.

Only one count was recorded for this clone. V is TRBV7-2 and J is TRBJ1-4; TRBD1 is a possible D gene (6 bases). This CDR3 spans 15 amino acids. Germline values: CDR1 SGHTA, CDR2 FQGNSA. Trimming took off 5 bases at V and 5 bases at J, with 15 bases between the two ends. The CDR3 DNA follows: TGTGCCAGCAGCCCAGGGACATCGAGAAATGAAAAACTGTTTTTT. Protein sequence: CASSPGTSRNEKLFF.

The CDR3 is CASSQDYQGGQPQHF. The CDR3 nucleotides are TGCGCCAGCAGCCAAGATTATCAGGGAGGTCAGCCCCAGCATTTT. This sequence joins TRBV4-1 and TRBJ1-5; D possibly corresponds to TRBD1 (5 bases). Germline CDR1 MGHRA, CDR2 YSYEKL. CDR3 length equals 15 residues. V was clipped by 0 bases and J by 6 bases, with 12 bases between them.

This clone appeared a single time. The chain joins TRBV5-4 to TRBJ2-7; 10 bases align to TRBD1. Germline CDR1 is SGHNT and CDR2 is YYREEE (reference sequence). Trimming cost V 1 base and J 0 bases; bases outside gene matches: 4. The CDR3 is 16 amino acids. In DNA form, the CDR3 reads TGTGCCAGCAGCTTGACTGGACAGGGGGTCTCCTACGAGCAGTACTTC. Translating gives CASSLTGQGVSYEQYF.

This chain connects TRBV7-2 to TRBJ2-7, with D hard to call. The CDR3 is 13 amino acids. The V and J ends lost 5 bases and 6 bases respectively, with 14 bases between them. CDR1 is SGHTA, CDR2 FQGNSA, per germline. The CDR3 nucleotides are TGTGCCAGCAGCCTTGAATTCCGAGGCGAGCAGTACTTC. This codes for CASSLEFRGEQYF. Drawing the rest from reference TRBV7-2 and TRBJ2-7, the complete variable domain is GAGVSQSPSNKVTEKGKDVELRCDPISGHTALYWYRQSLGQGLEFLIYFQGNSAPDKSGLPSDRFSAERTGGSVSTLTIQRTQQEDSAVYLCASSLEFRGEQYFGPGTRLTVT.

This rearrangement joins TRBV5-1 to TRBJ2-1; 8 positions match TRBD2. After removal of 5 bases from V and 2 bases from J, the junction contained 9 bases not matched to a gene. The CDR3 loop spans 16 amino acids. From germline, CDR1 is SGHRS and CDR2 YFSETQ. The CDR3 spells CASRLQAAGAYNEQFF. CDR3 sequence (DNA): TGCGCCAGCAGGCTCCAAGCAGCGGGGGCCTACAATGAGCAGTTCTTC.

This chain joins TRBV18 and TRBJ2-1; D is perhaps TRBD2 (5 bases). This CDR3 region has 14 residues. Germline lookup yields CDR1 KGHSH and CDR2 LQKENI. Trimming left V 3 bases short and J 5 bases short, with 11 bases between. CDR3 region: CASSPVRENNEQFF. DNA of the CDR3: TGTGCCAGCTCACCGGTACGGGAAAACAATGAGCAGTTCTTC. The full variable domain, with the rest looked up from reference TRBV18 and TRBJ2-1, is NAGVMQNPRHLVRRRGQEARLRCSPMKGHSHVYWYRQLPEEGLKFMVYLQKENIIDESGMPKERFSAEFPKEGPSILRIQQVVRGDSAAYFCASSPVRENNEQFFGPGTRLTVL.

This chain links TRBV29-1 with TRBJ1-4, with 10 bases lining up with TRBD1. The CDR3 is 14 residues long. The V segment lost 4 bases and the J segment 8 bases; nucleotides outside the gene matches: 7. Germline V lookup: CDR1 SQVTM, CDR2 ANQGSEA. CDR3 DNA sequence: TGCAGCGTTGCTCGACAGGGGGCTCACGAAAAACTGTTTTTT. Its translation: CSVARQGAHEKLFF.

CDR3 residues: CASSGVGREKLFF. The CDR3 nucleotides are TGTGCCAGCAGCGGGGTCGGGCGGGAAAAACTGTTTTTT. The chain links TRBV25-1 to TRBJ1-4, with D uncertain. CDR3 length equals 13 residues. The V and J ends lost 6 bases and 8 bases respectively, with 13 bases between them. Germline V gene sequence: CDR1 MGHDK, CDR2 SYGVNS.

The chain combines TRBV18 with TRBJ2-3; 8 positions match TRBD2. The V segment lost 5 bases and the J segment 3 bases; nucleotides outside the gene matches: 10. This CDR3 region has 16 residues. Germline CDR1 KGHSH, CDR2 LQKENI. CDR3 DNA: TGTGCCAGCTCAACATCCCCGGGGGGGCAAACAGATACGCAGTATTTT. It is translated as CASSTSPGGQTDTQYF.

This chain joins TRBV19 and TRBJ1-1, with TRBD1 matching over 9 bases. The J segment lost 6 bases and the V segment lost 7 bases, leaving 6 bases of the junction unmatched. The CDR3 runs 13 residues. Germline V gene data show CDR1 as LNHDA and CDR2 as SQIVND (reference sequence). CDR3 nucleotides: TGTGCCAGTAAGGACAGGGGAAACCCTGAAGCTTTCTTT. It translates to CASKDRGNPEAFF. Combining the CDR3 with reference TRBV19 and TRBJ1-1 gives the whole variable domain DGGITQSPKYLFRKEGQNVTLSCEQNLNHDAMYWYRQDPGQGLRLIYYSQIVNDFQKGDIAEGYSVSREKKESFPLTVTSAQKNPTAFYLCASKDRGNPEAFFGQGTRLTVV.

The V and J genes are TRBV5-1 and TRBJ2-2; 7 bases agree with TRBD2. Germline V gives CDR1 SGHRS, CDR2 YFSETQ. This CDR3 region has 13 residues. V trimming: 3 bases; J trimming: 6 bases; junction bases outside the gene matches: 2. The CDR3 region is CASSSSGAGELFF. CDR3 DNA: TGCGCCAGCAGCTCTAGCGGCGCCGGGGAGCTGTTTTTT.

The CDR3 sequence: CASSTGVRSPLHF. The CDR3 nucleotides are TGTGCCAGCAGCACAGGGGTCCGCTCACCCCTCCACTTT. The chain carries TRBV6-5 and TRBJ1-6; 7 positions agree with TRBD1. CDR1 and CDR2 from the germline V gene are MNHEY and SVGAGI. This CDR3 is built from 13 residues. V lost 6 bases, J lost 10 bases, and 6 bases stayed unmatched.

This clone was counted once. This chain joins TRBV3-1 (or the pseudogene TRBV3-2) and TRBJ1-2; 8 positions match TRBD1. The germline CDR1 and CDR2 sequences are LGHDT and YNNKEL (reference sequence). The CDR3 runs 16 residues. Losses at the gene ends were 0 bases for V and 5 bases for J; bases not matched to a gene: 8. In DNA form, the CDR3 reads TGTGCCAGCAGCCAAGATATCGGCAGGGGGCGTTATGGCTACACCTTC. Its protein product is CASSQDIGRGRYGYTF.

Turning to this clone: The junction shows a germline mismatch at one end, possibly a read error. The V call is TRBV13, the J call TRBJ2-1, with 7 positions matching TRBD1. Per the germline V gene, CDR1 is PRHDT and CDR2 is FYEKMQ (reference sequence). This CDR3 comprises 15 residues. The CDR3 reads CASSLQGTAYNEQLF. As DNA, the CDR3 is TGTGCCAGCAGCTTACAAGGGACAGCATACAATGAGCAGCTCTTC.

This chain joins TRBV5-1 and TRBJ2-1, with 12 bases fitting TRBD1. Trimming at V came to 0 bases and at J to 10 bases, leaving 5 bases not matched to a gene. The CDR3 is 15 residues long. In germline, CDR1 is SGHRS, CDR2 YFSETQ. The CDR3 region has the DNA TGCGCCAGCAGCTTGGACCCGGGACAGGGGGCCGAGCAGTTCTTC. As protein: CASSLDPGQGAEQFF.

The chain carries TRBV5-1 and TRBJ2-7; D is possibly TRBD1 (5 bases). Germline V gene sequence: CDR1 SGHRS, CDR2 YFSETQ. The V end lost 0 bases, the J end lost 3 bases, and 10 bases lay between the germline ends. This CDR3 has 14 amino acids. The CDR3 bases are TGCGCCAGCAGCTTGGTTCCAGGGAACTACGAGCAGTACTTC. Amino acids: CASSLVPGNYEQYF.